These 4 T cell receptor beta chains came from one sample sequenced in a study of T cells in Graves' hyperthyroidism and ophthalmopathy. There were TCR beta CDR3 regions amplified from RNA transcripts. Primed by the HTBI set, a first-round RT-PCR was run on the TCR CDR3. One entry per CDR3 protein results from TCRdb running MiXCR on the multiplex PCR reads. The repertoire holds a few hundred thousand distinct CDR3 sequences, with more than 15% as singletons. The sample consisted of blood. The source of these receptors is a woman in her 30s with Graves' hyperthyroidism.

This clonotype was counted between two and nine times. The CDR3 region is CASSQTGVPNQPQHF. Here the CDR3 DNA reads TGTGCCAGCAGCCAGACAGGGGTCCCCAATCAGCCCCAGCATTTT. The rearrangement links TRBV6-1 to TRBJ1-5; 8 bases agree with TRBD1. The germline CDR1 and CDR2 sequences are MNHNS and SASEGT. The CDR3 sequence is 15 residues long. J lost 3 bases, V lost 6 bases, and 7 bases had no gene match.

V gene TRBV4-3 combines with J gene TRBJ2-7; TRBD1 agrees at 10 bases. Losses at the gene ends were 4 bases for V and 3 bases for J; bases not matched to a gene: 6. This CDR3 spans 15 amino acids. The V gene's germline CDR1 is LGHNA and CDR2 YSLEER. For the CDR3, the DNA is TGCGCCAGCAGCCTCCTGACAGGGGGCATCTACGAGCAGTACTTC. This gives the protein CASSLLTGGIYEQYF.

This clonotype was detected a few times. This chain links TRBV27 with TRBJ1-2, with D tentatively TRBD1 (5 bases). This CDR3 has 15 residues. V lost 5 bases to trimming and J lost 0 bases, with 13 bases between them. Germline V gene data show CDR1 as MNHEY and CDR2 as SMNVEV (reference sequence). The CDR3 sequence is CASSPSGPTNYGYTF. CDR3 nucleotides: TGTGCCAGCAGTCCCTCAGGGCCTACTAACTATGGCTACACCTTC.

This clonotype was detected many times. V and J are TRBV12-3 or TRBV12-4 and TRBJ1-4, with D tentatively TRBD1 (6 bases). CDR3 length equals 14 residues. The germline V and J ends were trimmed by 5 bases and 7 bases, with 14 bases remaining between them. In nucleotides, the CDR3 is TGTGCCAGCAGTGAGGGGACAAGCACTGAAAAACTGTTTTTT. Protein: CASSEGTSTEKLFF.